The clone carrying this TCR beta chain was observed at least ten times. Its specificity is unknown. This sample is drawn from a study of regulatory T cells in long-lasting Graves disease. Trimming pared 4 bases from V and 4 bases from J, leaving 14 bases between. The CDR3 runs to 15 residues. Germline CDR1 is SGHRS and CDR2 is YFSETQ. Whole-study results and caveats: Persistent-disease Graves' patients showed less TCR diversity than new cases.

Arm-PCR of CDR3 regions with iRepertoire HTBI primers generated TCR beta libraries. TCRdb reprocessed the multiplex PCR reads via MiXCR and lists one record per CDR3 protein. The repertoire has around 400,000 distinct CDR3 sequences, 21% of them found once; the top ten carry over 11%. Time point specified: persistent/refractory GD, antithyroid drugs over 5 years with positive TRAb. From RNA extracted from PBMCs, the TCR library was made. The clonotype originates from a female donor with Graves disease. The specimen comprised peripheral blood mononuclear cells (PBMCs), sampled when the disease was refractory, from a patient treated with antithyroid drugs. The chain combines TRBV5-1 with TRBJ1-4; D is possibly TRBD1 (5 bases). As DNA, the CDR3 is TGCGCCAGCAGCCCGGTAGGACACCATAATGAAAAACTGTTTTTT. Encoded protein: CASSPVGHHNEKLFF.